The rows below give T cell receptor beta chains drawn from one sample of a study of blood T cell repertoires in COVID-19. Only in-frame clones appear in the TCRdb table, and some are missing; sequencing was by immunoSEQ multiplex PCR. Here the sample spans more than 150,000 clones, 79% being singletons. Sequencing was carried out using peripheral blood. The source is a man aged 55 to 70 with active or convalescent COVID-19. Each CDR3 is given with its conserved first and last residue. Fields, in order: J gene, clone size, D gene, V gene, CDR3 protein, CDR3 DNA. D genes are given only for firm matches. A row's size may be missing; if present it is once, few, many or a size class.

>TRBJ2-3|-|TRBD2|TRBV5-4
CASSSGTSGTTDTQYF
TGTGCCAGCAGCTCCGGAACTAGCGGGACCACAGATACGCAGTATTTT
>TRBJ2-1|few|TRBD2|TRBV3-1/TRBV3-2
CASSHERREQGQFF
TGTGCCAGCAGCCACGAGAGGCGGGAGCAGGGGCAGTTCTTC
>TRBJ2-3|-|-|TRBV2
CASTDPGLSTDTQYF
TGTGCCAGCACTGACCCGGGTCTTAGCACAGATACGCAGTATTTT
>TRBJ1-5|-|TRBD1|TRBV24-1
CATGGTALNQPQHF
TGTGCCACCGGGGGGACAGCTCTTAATCAGCCCCAGCATTTT
>TRBJ1-2|-|TRBD1|TRBV19
CASNRDRGGSYGYTF
TGTGCCAGTAACCGGGACAGGGGGGGAAGCTATGGCTACACCTTC
>TRBJ2-2|-|TRBD2|TRBV5-1
CASSSRTSGNTGELFF
TGCGCCAGCAGCTCAAGGACTAGCGGGAACACCGGGGAGCTGTTTTTT
>TRBJ2-1|-|TRBD2|TRBV20-1
CSASKLAGGPRNEQFF
TGCAGTGCTAGTAAACTAGCGGGAGGGCCTCGCAATGAGCAGTTCTTC
>TRBJ2-3|-|-|TRBV11-3
CASSTGGEMSDTQYF
TGTGCCAGCAGCACAGGGGGGGAGATGTCTGATACGCAGTATTTT
>TRBJ2-1|-|TRBD2|TRBV9
CASSVDLAGVGSGEQFF
TGTGCCAGCAGCGTAGACCTCGCGGGAGTTGGGAGTGGTGAGCAGTTCTTC
>TRBJ2-1|few|TRBD2|TRBV11-2
CASSFRAGAIRNEQFF
TGTGCCAGCAGCTTCCGTGCGGGAGCTATTAGGAATGAGCAGTTCTTC
>TRBJ2-5|-|TRBD2|TRBV28
CASSLRLAGGREETQYF
TGTGCCAGCAGTTTAAGGCTAGCGGGAGGGCGGGAAGAGACCCAGTACTTC
>TRBJ2-3|-|TRBD2|TRBV5-1
CASSWGTSGSPQDTQYF
TGCGCCAGCAGCTGGGGGACTAGCGGGAGCCCTCAAGATACGCAGTATTTT
>TRBJ2-3|-|TRBD2|TRBV4-1
CASSQVWTSERTDTQYF
TGCGCCAGCAGCCAAGTCTGGACTAGCGAGAGAACAGATACGCAGTATTTT
>TRBJ1-2|-|TRBD1|TRBV10-3
CATGQGNYGYTF
TGTGCCACCGGACAGGGGAACTATGGCTACACCTTC
>TRBJ2-3|-|-|TRBV27
CASNGRESDTQYF
TGTGCCAGCAACGGCAGGGAATCAGATACGCAGTATTTT
>TRBJ1-2|-|-|TRBV24-1
CATSGYRPYGYTF
TGTGCCACCAGTGGTTACAGGCCCTATGGCTACACCTTC